This record covers a single TCR beta chain. This entry comes from a study of cytomegalovirus exposure and HLA in healthy donors. Clones were read by immunoSEQ multiplex PCR, and TCRdb kept only the in-frame ones, dropping some. The sample lists tens of thousands of clones; about 95% were seen once. Material for sequencing was PBMCs. This sequence originates from a woman between 18 and 29 years old in good health and CMV-seronegative.

As DNA, the CDR3 is TGTGCCAGCAGTTCCCCGGGACAAAAGAACACTGAAGCTTTCTTT. Encoded protein: CASSSPGQKNTEAFF. V is TRBV28 and J is TRBJ1-1; tentatively, D is TRBD1 (6 bases). This CDR3 has 15 amino acids. Looked up from germline, CDR1 is MDHEN and CDR2 is SYDVKM. V lost 4 bases and J 1 base, leaving 13 bases between the germline ends.